Following are 21 T cell receptor beta chains from one sample sequenced in a study of T-cell reconstitution after alpha-beta-depleted transplantation in children. Using unique molecular identifiers, the investigators prepared the TCRbeta library. TCRdb ran MiXCR on the PCR reads and lists one entry per CDR3 protein. This sample has 450,000 to 550,000 distinct CDR3 sequences, with roughly 10% found just once. Sample: PBMCs, mostly from graft donor cells, taken 180 days after TCRalphabeta/CD19-depleted stem cell transplant. The receptors derive from a female patient between 2 and 15 years old who had a stem cell transplant for aplastic anemia, so the T cells may come from the graft donor.

This clonotype was detected only a few times. This rearrangement joins TRBV20-1 to TRBJ2-2; D is possibly TRBD2 (5 bases). Per the germline V gene, CDR1 is DFQATT and CDR2 is SNEGSKA (reference sequence). With 6 bases removed from V and 0 bases from J, the gap between germline ends came to 14 bases. This CDR3 spans 15 amino acids. This CDR3 reads CSAPGLLSNTGELFF. Written as DNA, the CDR3 is TGCAGTGCCCCGGGATTACTTTCGAACACCGGGGAGCTGTTTTTT.

The genes are TRBV11-1 and TRBJ2-7; 11 bases map to TRBD2. Germline V lookup: CDR1 SGHAT, CDR2 FQDESV (reference sequence). With V trimmed by 6 bases and J by 7 bases, 11 bases remained unmatched. The CDR3 runs 15 residues. The CDR3: CASRRTSGSSWEQYF. CDR3 DNA: TGTGCCAGCAGACGAACTAGCGGGAGTTCCTGGGAGCAGTACTTC.

This clonotype has just a few counts. The V gene is TRBV15, the J gene TRBJ1-2; D perhaps matches TRBD1 (6 bases). Trimming stripped 0 bases from V and 8 bases from J, with 16 bases between. The CDR3 is 15 amino acids. Germline loops: CDR1 LNHNV, CDR2 YYDKDF (reference sequence). In nucleotides, the CDR3 is TGTGCCACCAGCAGAGATCTAGGAGGGGGAAGGGGCTACACCTTC. The encoded protein is CATSRDLGGGRGYTF.

The V call is TRBV7-8, the J call TRBJ2-2; D is perhaps TRBD2 (6 bases). This CDR3 is built from 17 residues. Germline-derived CDR1 and CDR2 are SGHVS and FQNEAQ. Trimming removed 0 bases at V and 1 base at J, with 12 bases between. The CDR3 spells CASSLARDGWNTGELFF. The CDR3 DNA follows: TGTGCCAGCAGCTTAGCGCGGGACGGTTGGAACACCGGGGAGCTGTTTTTT.

This clonotype came up a few times. The V gene is TRBV5-6, the J gene TRBJ2-7; 8 positions agree with TRBD1. With 4 bases clipped from V and 6 bases from J, the junction kept 9 bases outside the gene matches. CDR1 SGHDT and CDR2 YYEEEE come from the germline V gene. This CDR3 region has 14 residues. This CDR3 reads CASSPGQGRFEQYF. For the CDR3, the DNA is TGTGCCAGCAGCCCAGGACAGGGAAGATTCGAGCAGTACTTC.

This clonotype has a count of ten or more. The chain joins TRBV12-3 or TRBV12-4 to TRBJ2-7; D is ambiguous. This CDR3 is built from 14 residues. Trimming cost V 6 bases and J 5 bases, with 17 bases left between them. In nucleotides, the CDR3 is TGTGCCAGCAGCTCCCTGCGTATTTTCCACGAGCAGTACTTC. Translation: CASSSLRIFHEQYF.

This clonotype has more than one count but fewer than ten. The CDR3 nucleotides read TGTGCCACCAGCAGAGGGGGCGGCGTCCAAGAGACCCAGTACTTC. This sequence encodes CATSRGGGVQETQYF. The chain combines TRBV15 with TRBJ2-5; D may be TRBD1 (5 bases). CDR3 length: 15 amino acids. V was clipped by 1 base and J by 1 base, with 10 bases between them. Germline CDR1 is LNHNV and CDR2 is YYDKDF (reference sequence).

This sequence joins TRBV20-1 and TRBJ1-1; 7 bases agree with TRBD1. In germline, CDR1 is DFQATT, CDR2 SNEGSKA (reference sequence). This CDR3 has 13 amino acids. V dropped 4 bases and J dropped 5; count of bases not matched to a gene: 7. The CDR3 DNA reads TGCAGTGCTAAATTACACAGGGGAACTGAAGCTTTCTTT. Translating gives CSAKLHRGTEAFF.

This clonotype showed up just a few times. The chain uses TRBV7-2 and TRBJ1-2; 10 bases fit TRBD1. Trimming took 1 base from V and 5 from J; bases not matched to a gene: 4. The CDR3 length is 15 residues. Germline CDR1 is SGHTA and CDR2 is FQGNSA. CDR3 coding DNA: TGTGCCAGCAGCTTAGGACAGGGGGCGAGTTATGGCTACACCTTC. This gives the protein CASSLGQGASYGYTF.

The chain joins TRBV10-3 to TRBJ2-1; D gene ambiguous. CDR1 and CDR2 (germline): ENHRY, SYGVKD. V was clipped by 4 bases and J by 9 bases, with 13 bases between them. The CDR3 is made up of 13 amino acids. The CDR3: CAISADSRFEQFF. The CDR3 DNA reads as TGTGCCATCAGTGCGGATTCTAGATTTGAGCAGTTCTTC.

This chain links TRBV3-1 with TRBJ2-1; 12 bases align to TRBD2. After removal of 1 base from V and 2 bases from J, the junction contained 0 bases not matched to a gene. This CDR3 comprises 16 residues. CDR1 is LGHDT and CDR2 is YNNKEL in the germline V gene (reference sequence). The CDR3 sequence is CASSQASGRAYNEQFF. CDR3 nucleotides: TGTGCCAGCAGCCAAGCTAGCGGGAGGGCCTACAATGAGCAGTTCTTC.

The V and J genes are TRBV3-1 and TRBJ2-5, with 8 bases fitting TRBD1. With V trimmed by 0 bases and J by 2 bases, 20 bases remained unmatched. This CDR3 has 21 residues. Germline loops: CDR1 LGHDT, CDR2 YNNKEL (reference sequence). CDR3 in DNA: TGTGCCAGCAGCCAAGACCCCAGGGACAGGCGCGGGAACGGGGGTCAAGAGACCCAGTACTTC. It encodes CASSQDPRDRRGNGGQETQYF.

Only a few counts were recorded for this clonotype. The rearrangement uses TRBV12-3 or TRBV12-4 and TRBJ2-1; possibly TRBD1 for D (5 bases). V was clipped by 5 bases and J by 8 bases, with 13 bases between them. The CDR3 covers 13 residues. CDR3 sequence reads: CASSPRPRDEQFF. CDR3 coding DNA: TGTGCCAGCAGTCCTCGACCCAGGGATGAGCAGTTCTTC.

This clonotype has more than one count but fewer than ten. The gene calls are TRBV29-1 and TRBJ1-5; D is perhaps TRBD1 (6 bases). V was shortened by 6 bases and J by 1 base, with 10 bases between the two germline ends. The CDR3 totals 13 residues. The germline V gene has CDR1 SQVTM and CDR2 ANQGSEA. Here the CDR3 reads CSVRDTSNQPQHF. For the CDR3, the DNA is TGCAGCGTGAGGGACACCAGCAATCAGCCCCAGCATTTT. The whole variable domain, remainder taken from reference TRBV29-1 and TRBJ1-5, is SAVISQKPSRDICQRGTSLTIQCQVDSQVTMMFWYRQQPGQSLTLIATANQGSEATYESGFVIDKFPISRPNLTFSTLTVSNMSPEDSSIYLCSVRDTSNQPQHFGDGTRLSIL.

The CDR3 nucleotides are TGTGCCAGCAGTTTTACGGGGCCAGGCCCCCCGTTGTGGGATGAGCAGTTCTTC. Protein sequence: CASSFTGPGPPLWDEQFF. The gene calls are TRBV12-3 or TRBV12-4 and TRBJ2-1; tentatively, D is TRBD1 or TRBD2 (5 bases each). V was pared by 3 bases and J by 8 bases, with 26 bases between. The CDR3 runs 18 residues.

The genes are TRBV7-9 and TRBJ1-6; D uncertain. There are 15 residues in the CDR3. Germline V gene data show CDR1 as SEHNR and CDR2 as FQNEAQ (reference sequence). V was trimmed by 5 bases and J by 8 bases, leaving 16 bases between them. This chain's CDR3 is CASSPRSPLDSPLHF. The CDR3 DNA reads as TGTGCCAGCAGCCCGAGGTCACCTTTGGATTCACCCCTCCACTTT.

There are many counts of this clonotype. The chain has TRBV10-3 and TRBJ2-5; D gene unclear. V was trimmed by 0 bases and J by 0 bases, leaving 5 bases between them. This CDR3 is 14 amino acids long. Germline V lookup: CDR1 ENHRY, CDR2 SYGVKD. In nucleotides, the CDR3 is TGTGCCATCAGTGAGTCCAGGAACCAAGAGACCCAGTACTTC. Translation: CAISESRNQETQYF.

The chain carries TRBV7-9 and TRBJ2-2; D is perhaps TRBD1 (6 bases). Germline V gives CDR1 SEHNR, CDR2 FQNEAQ (reference sequence). Trimming took 3 bases from V and 4 from J, leaving 15 bases between them. The CDR3 consists of 16 residues. The CDR3 here is CASSFQQGRGTGELFF. In nucleotides, the CDR3 is TGTGCCAGCAGCTTCCAACAGGGTCGTGGCACCGGGGAGCTGTTTTTT.

This clonotype was seen more than once but under ten times. V usage is TRBV5-1 and J usage is TRBJ1-4; possibly TRBD1 for D (5 bases). V was trimmed by 4 bases and J by 0 bases, leaving 19 bases between them. Germline V gene data show CDR1 as SGHRS and CDR2 as YFSETQ. This CDR3 is 18 amino acids long. The CDR3 DNA follows: TGCGCCAGCAGCCTCTGGGGTCAGGGTGATACAACTAATGAAAAACTGTTTTTT. Protein sequence: CASSLWGQGDTTNEKLFF.

This chain uses TRBV6-5 with TRBJ2-2; D is unresolved. CDR1 and CDR2 (germline): MNHEY, SVGAGI. The CDR3 runs 12 residues. CDR3: CAVGQHTGELFF. In DNA, the CDR3 is TGTGCGGTCGGGCAGCACACCGGGGAGCTGTTTTTT.

The genes are TRBV10-3 and TRBJ2-7; TRBD1 matches at 8 bases. From germline, CDR1 is ENHRY and CDR2 SYGVKD. J lost 6 bases, V lost 2 bases, and 6 bases had no gene match. The CDR3 covers 14 residues. The chain's CDR3 is CAISETGGVSEQYF. The CDR3, as DNA: TGTGCCATCAGTGAGACAGGGGGAGTAAGCGAGCAGTACTTC.